This TCR beta chain was retrieved from a study of T-cell memory formation after mild COVID-19. In TCRdb, the 5' RACE reads were re-called with MiXCR into one record per CDR3 protein. Of some 190,000 distinct CDR3 sequences in the sample, approximately 16% were seen once. The germline V gene has CDR1 SNHLY and CDR2 FYNNEI. The CDR3 covers 14 residues. Trimming took off 8 bases at V and 4 bases at J, with 16 bases between the two ends. The origin of this receptor is an adult woman who had mild COVID-19 (a few samples of this study predate the infection). Cell type and time point are not known. Sequencing was carried out using PBMCs or a T cell subset sorted from them (not recorded which). The chain employs TRBV2 and TRBJ2-3; D is possibly TRBD1 (5 bases). The CDR3 loop is CASVNDQGSDTQYF. The CDR3 nucleotides read TGTGCCAGCGTTAACGACCAGGGCTCAGATACGCAGTATTTT.